Given below is one T cell receptor (beta chain) in context. The antigen remains unidentified. The germline gene is not matched at one end of the junction; a read error may be the cause. This sample was taken from a study of blood T cells in healthy people across ages. Next came a second PCR, run for about 6 to 11 cycles, which used a sample-barcoded 5' primer along with a J-beta primer mix. TCRdb reprocessed the 5' RACE reads with MiXCR, giving one entry per CDR3 protein. The table lists about 780,000 distinct CDR3 sequences, around 25% of them singletons. The germline V gene has CDR1 SSHAT and CDR2 FNYEAQ (reference sequence). The CDR3 is 15 amino acids. General study findings and limits: Changes in expanded clonotypes were possibly confounded, as the CMV status of donors was unknown.

These records were also assigned to another study, of T cells of mothers and their children. From that paper: Nine systemically healthy Caucasian donors: three mothers, six children.

The V gene is TRBV7-7, the J gene TRBJ2-5; TRBD1 might be the D (6 bases). This clonotype originated in a boy aged 5-17 years in good health. The sequencing input was blood. The CDR3 DNA follows: TGTGCTAGCAGCCCGATCTTAGGTACAGGGGAGACCCAGTACTTC. The encoded protein is CASSPILGTGETQYF.